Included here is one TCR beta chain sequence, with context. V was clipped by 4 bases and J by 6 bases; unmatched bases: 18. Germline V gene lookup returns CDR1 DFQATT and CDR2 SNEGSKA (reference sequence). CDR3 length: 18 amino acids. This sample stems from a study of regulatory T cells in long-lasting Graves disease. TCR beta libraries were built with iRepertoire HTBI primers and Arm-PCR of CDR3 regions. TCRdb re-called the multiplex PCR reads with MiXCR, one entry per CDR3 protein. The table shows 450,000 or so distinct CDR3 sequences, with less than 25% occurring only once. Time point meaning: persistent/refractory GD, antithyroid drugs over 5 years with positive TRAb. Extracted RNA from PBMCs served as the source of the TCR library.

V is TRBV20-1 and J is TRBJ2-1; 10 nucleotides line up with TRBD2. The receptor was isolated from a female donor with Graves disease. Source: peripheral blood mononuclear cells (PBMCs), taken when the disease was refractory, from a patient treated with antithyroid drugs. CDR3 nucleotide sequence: TGCAGTGCTATGTCCGGGACTAGCGTTCAGTTCGGGTTCAATGAGCAGTTCTTC. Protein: CSAMSGTSVQFGFNEQFF.